These T cell receptor beta chains were read from a single sample in a study of beta chain features in type 1 diabetes. Some clones are missing from TCRdb's copy, which holds only in-frame ones; the method was immunoSEQ multiplex PCR. The repertoire includes hundreds of thousands of clones, 15% to 17% of them detected once, and under 0.095% sits in the top ten. Sequencing used naive CD4+ T cells from blood. The receptors were sampled from a young man in good health. Each CDR3 is given with its conserved first and last residue. D genes are given only for firm matches.

length: 16; D: .; V: TRBV6-5; J: TRBJ2-2; CDR3: CASSYGPGPRAGELFF
length: 14; D: TRBD1; V: TRBV5-4; J: TRBJ1-2; CDR3: CASSLGPTGDGYTF
length: 14; D: TRBD1; V: TRBV18; J: TRBJ1-5; CDR3: CASSHGTGNQPQHF
length: 17; D: .; V: TRBV7-8; J: TRBJ1-3; CDR3: CASSTQHTQGPGNTIYF
length: 15; D: TRBD1; V: TRBV9; J: TRBJ2-5; CDR3: CASSADPDRAKTQYF
length: 13; D: .; V: TRBV18; J: TRBJ1-2; CDR3: CASSPREGEGYTF
length: 12; D: .; V: TRBV25-1; J: TRBJ2-3; CDR3: CASRRGGDTQYF
length: 14; D: .; V: TRBV18; J: TRBJ1-3; CDR3: CASAAGVSGNTIYF
length: 13; D: .; V: TRBV6-5; J: TRBJ2-7; CDR3: CASSYRGTRVQYF
length: 11; D: .; V: TRBV18; J: TRBJ2-5; CDR3: CASSRQETQYF
length: 11; D: .; V: TRBV18; J: TRBJ2-7; CDR3: CASSTTYEQYF
length: 13; D: .; V: TRBV14; J: TRBJ1-1; CDR3: CASSQVGNTEAFF
length: 15; D: .; V: TRBV4-1; J: TRBJ2-5; CDR3: CASSQGGTAQETQYF
length: 15; D: .; V: TRBV2; J: TRBJ1-6; CDR3: CAGRSEGSYNSPLHF
length: 15; D: .; V: TRBV6-5; J: TRBJ1-4; CDR3: CASSYVGVNHEKLFF
length: 15; D: TRBD1; V: TRBV5-6; J: TRBJ2-2; CDR3: CASSADRGFTGELFF